Listed here are 2 T cell receptor beta chains from one sample, sequenced in a study of shared clonotypes between healthy human individuals. The table came from immunoSEQ multiplex PCR; TCRdb's copy has only in-frame clones and leaves some out. The repertoire includes some 660,000 clones, roughly 72% of them detected once, and around 2% sits in the top ten. Source material: memory CD4+ T cells sorted from blood. Subset indicated: CD45RA-negative fraction. These receptors came from a woman under 40 in good health.

In this sample, this clone turned up a few times. The gene calls are TRBV2 and TRBJ2-5; no clear D. The CDR3 length is 11 residues. V was cut by 5 bases and J by 8 bases, with 9 bases left in between. The germline CDR1 and CDR2 sequences are SNHLY and FYNNEI. CDR3 coding DNA: TGTGCCAGCAGTCCCGATCCCACCCAGTACTTC. Residues: CASSPDPTQYF.

The gene calls are TRBV11-2 and TRBJ1-3, with unresolved D. V was shortened by 2 bases and J by 4 bases, with 9 bases between the two germline ends. CDR1 is SGHAT, CDR2 FQNNGV, per germline. The CDR3 runs 14 residues. The CDR3 region is CASSLSVAGNTIYF. The DNA of the CDR3 is TGTGCCAGCAGCTTATCGGTCGCGGGAAACACCATATATTTT.